Described below is a single T cell receptor (beta chain) sequence and its context. The target antigen is unknown. The sample is drawn from a study of shared clonotypes between healthy human individuals. Study outcomes and limitations: When compared with the clonotypes that were shared by all four sorted-subset donors, the non-shared clonotypes turned out to have lower generation probabilities. What rarefaction showed was incomplete sorted-subset sequencing despite large depth.

The data were produced by immunoSEQ multiplex PCR, yet TCRdb's version contains in-frame clones alone and is incomplete. This sample has millions of clones; roughly 94% occur once, and the top ten carry 0.1% to 0.15%. The CDR3 sequence is 15 residues long. V was cut by 7 bases and J by 6 bases, with 21 bases left in between. From germline, CDR1 is MNHEY and CDR2 SVGAGI. The sequencing input was naive CD4+ T cells sorted from blood. Noted subset: CD45RA+ positively selected. J is TRBJ1-1 and V is TRBV6-5; tentatively, D is TRBD1 (6 bases). This sequence was found in a man aged 18-30 years in good health. The CDR3 sequence is CASMETPRTGPEAFF. In DNA, the CDR3 is TGTGCCAGCATGGAAACTCCCAGAACAGGGCCTGAAGCTTTCTTT.